The sequence of this TCR beta chain was determined in a study of neoadjuvant anti-PD-1 for oral cavity cancer. Patients had newly diagnosed, untreated stage II-IVA oral cavity squamous cell carcinoma. Looked up from germline, CDR1 is MDHEN and CDR2 is SYDVKM. Trimming stripped 5 bases from V and 7 bases from J, with 23 bases between. This CDR3 spans 16 amino acids. TCRdb's table, derived via immunoSEQ multiplex PCR, lists solely in-frame clones and lacks some. The table includes roughly 34,000 clones, approximately 87% detected once. This receptor was taken from a person aged 40 to 85 with oral cavity squamous cell carcinoma. Material: PBMCs, obtained before nivolumab (anti-PD-1) treatment. The V call is TRBV28, the J call TRBJ1-2, with a possible D match to TRBD1 (6 bases). The CDR3 region has the DNA TGTGCCAGCAGTCCCCCGGGGGCAGGCGTCTCCGGTGGCTACACCTTC. Residues: CASSPPGAGVSGGYTF.